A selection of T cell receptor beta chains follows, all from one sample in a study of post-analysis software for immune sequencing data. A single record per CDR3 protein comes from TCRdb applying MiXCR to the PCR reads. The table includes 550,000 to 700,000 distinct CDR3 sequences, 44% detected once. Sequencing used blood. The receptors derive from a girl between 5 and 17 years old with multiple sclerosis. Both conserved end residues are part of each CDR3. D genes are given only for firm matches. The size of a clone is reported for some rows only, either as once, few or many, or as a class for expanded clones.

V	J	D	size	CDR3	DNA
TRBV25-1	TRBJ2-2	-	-	CASSDFQGRGTGELFF	TGTGCCAGCAGTGATTTCCAGGGGAGAGGCACCGGGGAGCTGTTTTTT
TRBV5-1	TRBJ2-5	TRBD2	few	CASSLEAGGHETQYF	TGCGCCAGCAGCTTGGAAGCGGGGGGGCACGAGACCCAGTACTTC
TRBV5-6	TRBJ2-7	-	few	CASSGRLTYEQYF	TGTGCCAGCAGCGGGCGCCTGACCTACGAGCAGTACTTC
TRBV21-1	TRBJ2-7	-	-	CASSKRSRGHSFYEQYF	TGTGCCAGCAGCAAACGAAGCAGGGGGCACTCTTTCTACGAGCAGTACTTC
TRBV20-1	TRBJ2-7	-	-	CRARGGYEQYF	TGCAGAGCTAGAGGCGGGTACGAGCAGTACTTC
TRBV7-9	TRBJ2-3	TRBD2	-	CASSSTSGGPTDTQYF	TGTGCCAGCAGCAGCACTAGCGGGGGGCCCACAGATACGCAGTATTTT
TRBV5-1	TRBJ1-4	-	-	CASSLAPGVLDEKLFF	TGCGCCAGCAGTTTGGCGCCAGGGGTATTAGATGAAAAACTGTTTTTT
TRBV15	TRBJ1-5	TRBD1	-	CATAVSGTGIFNQPQHF	TGTGCCACCGCCGTCAGTGGGACAGGGATCTTCAATCAGCCCCAGCATTTT
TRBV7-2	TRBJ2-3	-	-	CASSLDLLAQYF	TGTGCCAGCAGCCTAGACCTTTTGGCGCAGTATTTT
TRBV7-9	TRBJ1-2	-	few	CASITSQYSYGYTF	TGTGCCAGCATCACCTCACAATACAGCTATGGCTACACCTTC
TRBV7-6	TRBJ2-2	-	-	CASSVPGLTPTGELFF	TGTGCCAGCAGCGTCCCGGGACTCACCCCAACCGGGGAGCTGTTTTTT
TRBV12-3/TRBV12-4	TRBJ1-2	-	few	CASSPPGTWAFSNGYTF	TGTGCCAGCAGCCCCCCCGGGACCTGGGCTTTTTCTAATGGCTACACCTTC
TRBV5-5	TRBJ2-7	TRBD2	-	CASSRGLAGGLTYEQYF	TGTGCCAGCAGCCGAGGACTAGCGGGAGGCCTTACCTACGAGCAGTACTTC
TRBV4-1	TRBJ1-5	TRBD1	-	CASSQRQGVGNQPQHF	TGCGCCAGCAGCCAAAGACAGGGGGTCGGCAATCAGCCCCAGCATTTT
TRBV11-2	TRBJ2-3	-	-	CASSLGLTQFYTDTQYF	TGTGCCAGCAGCTTAGGATTGACACAGTTCTACACAGATACGCAGTATTTT
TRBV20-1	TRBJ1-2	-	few	CSASGAGTLYGYTF	TGCAGTGCTAGCGGGGCAGGGACCCTCTATGGCTACACCTTC
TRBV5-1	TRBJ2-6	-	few	CASSFSLTGANVLTF	TGCGCCAGCAGCTTCAGTCTCACTGGGGCCAACGTCCTGACTTTC
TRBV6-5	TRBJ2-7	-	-	CASSYSIRGRLLDEQYF	TGTGCCAGCAGTTACTCTATCCGAGGCAGGCTTTTAGACGAGCAGTACTTC
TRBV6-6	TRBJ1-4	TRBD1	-	CASHRGANEKLFF	TGTGCCAGCCACAGGGGAGCTAATGAAAAACTGTTTTTT
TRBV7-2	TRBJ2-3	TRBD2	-	CASSVTSGADTQYF	TGTGCCAGCAGCGTTACTAGCGGGGCAGATACGCAGTATTTT
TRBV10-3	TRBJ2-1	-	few	CAISELRVQFF	TGTGCCATCAGTGAGTTGCGCGTGCAGTTCTTC
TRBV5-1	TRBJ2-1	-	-	CASSLVAGAGGEQFF	TGCGCCAGCAGCTTGGTTGCGGGGGCAGGGGGTGAGCAGTTCTTC
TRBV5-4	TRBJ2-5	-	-	CASSQQGLQETQYF	TGTGCCAGCAGCCAACAGGGCCTTCAAGAGACCCAGTACTTC
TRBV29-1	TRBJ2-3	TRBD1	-	CSAPDRAMDTQYF	TGCAGCGCCCCGGACAGGGCCATGGATACGCAGTATTTT
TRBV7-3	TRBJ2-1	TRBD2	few	CASSLPGTSGNEQFF	TGTGCCAGCAGCCTACCCGGGACTAGCGGGAATGAGCAGTTCTTC
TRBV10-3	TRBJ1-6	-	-	CAIRESTGSPLHF	TGTGCCATCAGGGAGTCGACAGGTTCACCCCTCCACTTT
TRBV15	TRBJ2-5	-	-	CATSRTQGGQTQYF	TGTGCCACCAGCAGAACACAGGGAGGGCAGACCCAGTACTTC
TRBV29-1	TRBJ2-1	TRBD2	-	CSVDRASGPRYNEQFF	TGCAGCGTTGACCGGGCTAGCGGACCCCGTTACAATGAGCAGTTCTTC
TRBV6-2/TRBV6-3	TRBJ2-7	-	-	CASSYGTHSYEQYF	TGTGCCAGCAGTTACGGGACGCACTCCTACGAGCAGTACTTC
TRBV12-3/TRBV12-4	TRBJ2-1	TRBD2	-	CASRRILAGLYNEQFF	TGTGCCAGCAGACGTATACTAGCGGGGCTTTACAATGAGCAGTTCTTC
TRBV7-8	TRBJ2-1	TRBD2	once	CASSPPSGTSVNEQFF	TGTGCCAGCAGTCCTCCCTCGGGGACTAGCGTTAATGAGCAGTTCTTC
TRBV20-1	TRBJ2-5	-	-	CSARDPRGPETQYF	TGCAGTGCTAGAGACCCGAGGGGACCAGAGACCCAGTACTTC
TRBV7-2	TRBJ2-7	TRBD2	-	CASSFPAGRPTYEQYF	TGTGCCAGCAGCTTCCCAGCGGGGCGCCCTACCTACGAGCAGTACTTC
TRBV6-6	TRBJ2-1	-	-	CASSPKGVAYNEQFF	TGTGCCAGCAGTCCGAAGGGAGTGGCCTACAATGAGCAGTTCTTC
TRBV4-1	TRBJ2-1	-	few	CASSQDNGGRYNEQFF	TGCGCCAGCAGCCAAGATAACGGGGGACGCTACAATGAGCAGTTCTTC
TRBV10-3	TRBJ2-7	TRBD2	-	CAISTSGSSYEQYF	TGTGCCATCAGCACTAGCGGGAGTTCCTACGAGCAGTACTTC
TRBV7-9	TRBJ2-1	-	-	CASSPRNRTYNEQFF	TGTGCCAGCAGCCCTAGGAATCGGACATACAATGAGCAGTTCTTC
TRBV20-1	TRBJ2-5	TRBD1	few	CSARDSTGSTQYF	TGCAGTGCTAGAGATTCGACAGGGTCGACCCAGTACTTC
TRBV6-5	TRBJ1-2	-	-	CASRTGGAHGYTF	TGTGCCAGCAGAACCGGGGGAGCACATGGCTACACCTTC
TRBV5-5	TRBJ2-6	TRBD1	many	CASRSDRAGANVLTF	TGTGCCAGCAGATCAGACAGGGCTGGGGCCAACGTCCTGACTTTC
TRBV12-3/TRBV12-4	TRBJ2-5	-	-	CASRSSQDGQETQYF	TGTGCCAGCAGATCGAGCCAAGACGGACAAGAGACCCAGTACTTC
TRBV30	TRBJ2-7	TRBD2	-	CAWSGSSGSLYEQYF	TGTGCCTGGAGTGGAAGTAGCGGGAGTCTTTACGAGCAGTACTTC
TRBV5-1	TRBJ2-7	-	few	CASSFLSFSYEQYF	TGCGCCAGCAGCTTTTTAAGTTTCTCCTACGAGCAGTACTTC
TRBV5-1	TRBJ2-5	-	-	CASSLKQVGNQETQYF	TGCGCCAGCAGCTTGAAACAGGTCGGCAACCAGGAGACCCAGTACTTC
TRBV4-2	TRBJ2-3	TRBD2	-	CASSQTPGGLAGPRSTDTQYF	TGTGCCAGCAGCCAAACCCCTGGGGGACTAGCGGGGCCGCGGAGCACAGATACGCAGTATTTT
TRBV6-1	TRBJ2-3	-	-	CASSEALQGSTQYF	TGTGCCAGCAGTGAAGCGCTTCAGGGTAGTACGCAGTATTTT
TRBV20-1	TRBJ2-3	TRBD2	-	CSAPQRTSGFTDTQYF	TGCAGTGCTCCCCAGAGGACTAGCGGTTTCACAGATACGCAGTATTTT